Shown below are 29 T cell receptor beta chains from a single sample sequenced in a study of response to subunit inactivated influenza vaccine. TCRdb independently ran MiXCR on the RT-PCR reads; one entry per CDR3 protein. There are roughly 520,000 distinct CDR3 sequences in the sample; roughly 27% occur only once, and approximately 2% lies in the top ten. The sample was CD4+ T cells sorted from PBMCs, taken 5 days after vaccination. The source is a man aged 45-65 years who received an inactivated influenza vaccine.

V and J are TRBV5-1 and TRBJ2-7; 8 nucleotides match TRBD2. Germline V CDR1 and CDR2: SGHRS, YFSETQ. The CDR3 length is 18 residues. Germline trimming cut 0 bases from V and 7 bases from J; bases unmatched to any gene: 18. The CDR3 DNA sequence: TGCGCCAGCAGCTTGGCCATCTATTATACAAGCGGGGGCAGAGAGCAGTACTTC. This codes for CASSLAIYYTSGGREQYF.

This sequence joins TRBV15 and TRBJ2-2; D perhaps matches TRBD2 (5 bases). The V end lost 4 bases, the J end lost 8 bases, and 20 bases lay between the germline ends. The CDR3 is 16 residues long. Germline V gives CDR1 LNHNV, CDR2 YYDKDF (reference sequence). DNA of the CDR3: TGTGCCACCAGCACCACCCACCAGGACTTTCAAGGGGAGCTGTTTTTT. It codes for CATSTTHQDFQGELFF.

Here the CDR3 reads CASSLRGILDTEAFF. CDR3 nucleotides: TGTGCCAGCAGCCTGAGGGGGATCCTGGACACTGAAGCTTTCTTT. The genes are TRBV25-1 and TRBJ1-1, with a possible D match to TRBD1 (6 bases). Trimming pared 6 bases from V and 3 bases from J, leaving 17 bases between. This CDR3 comprises 15 residues. Germline-derived CDR1 and CDR2 are MGHDK and SYGVNS.

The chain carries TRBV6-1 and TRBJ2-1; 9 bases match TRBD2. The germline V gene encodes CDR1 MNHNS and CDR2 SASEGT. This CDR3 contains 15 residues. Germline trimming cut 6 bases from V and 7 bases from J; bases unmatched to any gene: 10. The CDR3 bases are TGTGCCAGCAGGGGAGTGGCGGGAGGGCCAAATGAGCAGTTCTTC. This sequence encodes CASRGVAGGPNEQFF.

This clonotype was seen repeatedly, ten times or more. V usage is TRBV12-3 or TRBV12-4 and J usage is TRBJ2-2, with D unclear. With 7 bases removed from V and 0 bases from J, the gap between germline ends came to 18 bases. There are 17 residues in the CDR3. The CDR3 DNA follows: TGTGCCAGCACCAAAATTTCCACAACGCCGAACACCGGGGAGCTGTTTTTT. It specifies CASTKISTTPNTGELFF.

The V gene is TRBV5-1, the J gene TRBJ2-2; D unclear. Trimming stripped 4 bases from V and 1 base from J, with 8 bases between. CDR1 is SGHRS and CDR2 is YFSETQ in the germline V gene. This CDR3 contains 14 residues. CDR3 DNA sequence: TGCGCCAGCAGCCCTGGATGGAACACCGGGGAGCTGTTTTTT. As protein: CASSPGWNTGELFF.

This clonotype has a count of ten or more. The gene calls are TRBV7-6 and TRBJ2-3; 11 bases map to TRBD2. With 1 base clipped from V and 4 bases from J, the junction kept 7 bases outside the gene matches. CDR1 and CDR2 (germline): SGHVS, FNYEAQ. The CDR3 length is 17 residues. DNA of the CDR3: TGTGCCAGCAGCTTAGTACTAGCGGGAGTAGGGGCAGATACGCAGTATTTT. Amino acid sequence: CASSLVLAGVGADTQYF. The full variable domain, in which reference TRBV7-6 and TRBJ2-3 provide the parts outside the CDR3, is GAGVSQSPRYKVTKRGQDVALRCDPISGHVSLYWYRQALGQGPEFLTYFNYEAQQDKSGLPNDRFSAERPEGSISTLTIQRTEQRDSAMYRCASSLVLAGVGADTQYFGPGTRLTVL.

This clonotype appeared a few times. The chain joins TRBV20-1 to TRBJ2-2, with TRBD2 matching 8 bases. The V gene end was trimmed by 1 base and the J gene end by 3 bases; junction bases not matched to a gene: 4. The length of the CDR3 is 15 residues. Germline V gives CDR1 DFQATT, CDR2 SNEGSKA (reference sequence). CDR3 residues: CSARGLAIDTGELFF. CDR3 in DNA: TGCAGTGCTAGAGGACTAGCGATCGACACCGGGGAGCTGTTTTTT.

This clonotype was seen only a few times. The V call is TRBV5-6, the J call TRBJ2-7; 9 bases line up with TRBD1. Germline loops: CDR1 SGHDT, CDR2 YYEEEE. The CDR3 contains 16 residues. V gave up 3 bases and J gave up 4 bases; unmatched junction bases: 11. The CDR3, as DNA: TGTGCCAGCAGCTGGGATGGACAGGGGCAGCCGTACGAGCAGTACTTC. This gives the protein CASSWDGQGQPYEQYF. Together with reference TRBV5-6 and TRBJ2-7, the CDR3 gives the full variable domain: DAGVTQSPTHLIKTRGQQVTLRCSPKSGHDTVSWYQQALGQGPQFIFQYYEEEERQRGNFPDRFSGHQFPNYSSELNVNALLLGDSALYLCASSWDGQGQPYEQYFGPGTRLTVT.

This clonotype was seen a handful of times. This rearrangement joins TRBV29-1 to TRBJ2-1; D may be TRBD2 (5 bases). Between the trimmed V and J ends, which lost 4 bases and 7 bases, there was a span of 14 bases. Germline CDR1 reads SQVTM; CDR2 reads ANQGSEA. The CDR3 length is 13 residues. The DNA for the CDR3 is TGCAGCGTTGTAGGGAGAGCGTATAATGAGCAGTTCTTC. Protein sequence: CSVVGRAYNEQFF.

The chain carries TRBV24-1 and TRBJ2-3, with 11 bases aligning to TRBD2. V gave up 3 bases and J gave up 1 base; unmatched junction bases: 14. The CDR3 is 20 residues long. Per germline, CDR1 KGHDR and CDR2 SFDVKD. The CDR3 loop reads CATSDLRTGRTSGRTDTQYF. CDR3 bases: TGTGCCACCAGTGATCTCCGGACGGGACGGACTAGCGGGCGCACAGATACGCAGTATTTT.

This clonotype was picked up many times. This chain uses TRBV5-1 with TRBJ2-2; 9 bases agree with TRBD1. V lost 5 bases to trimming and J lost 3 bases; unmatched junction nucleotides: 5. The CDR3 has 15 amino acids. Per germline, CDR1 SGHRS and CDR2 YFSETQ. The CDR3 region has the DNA TGCGCCAGCAGTCCGAGGACAGGGGACACCGGGGAGCTGTTTTTT. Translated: CASSPRTGDTGELFF.

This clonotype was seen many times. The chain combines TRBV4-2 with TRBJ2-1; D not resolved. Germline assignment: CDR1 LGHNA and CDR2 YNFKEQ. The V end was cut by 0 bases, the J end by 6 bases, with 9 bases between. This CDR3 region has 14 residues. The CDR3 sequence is CASSQDQASNEQFF. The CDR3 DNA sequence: TGTGCCAGCAGCCAAGATCAGGCTAGCAATGAGCAGTTCTTC.

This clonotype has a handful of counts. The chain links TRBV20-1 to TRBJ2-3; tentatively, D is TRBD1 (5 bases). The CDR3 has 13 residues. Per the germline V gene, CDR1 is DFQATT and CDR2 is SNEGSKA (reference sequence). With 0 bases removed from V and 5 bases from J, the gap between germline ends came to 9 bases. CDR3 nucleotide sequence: TGCAGTGCTAGAGAAGGCAGGGAAGATACGCAGTATTTT. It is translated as CSAREGREDTQYF.

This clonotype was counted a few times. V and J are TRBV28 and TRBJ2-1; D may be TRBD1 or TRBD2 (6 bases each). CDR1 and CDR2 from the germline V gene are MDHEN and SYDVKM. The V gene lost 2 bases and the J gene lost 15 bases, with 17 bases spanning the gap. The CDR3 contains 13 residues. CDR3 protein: CASSLSGGPAGFF. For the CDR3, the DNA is TGTGCCAGCAGTTTAAGTGGGGGGCCAGCCGGGTTCTTC.

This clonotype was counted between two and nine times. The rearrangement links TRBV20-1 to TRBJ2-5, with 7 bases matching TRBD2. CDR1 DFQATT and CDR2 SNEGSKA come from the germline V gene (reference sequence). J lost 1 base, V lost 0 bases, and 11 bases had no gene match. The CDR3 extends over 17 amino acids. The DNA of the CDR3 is TGCAGTGCTAGAGATTATCGTCGCTTAGCGGGCCAAGAGACCCAGTACTTC. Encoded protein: CSARDYRRLAGQETQYF.

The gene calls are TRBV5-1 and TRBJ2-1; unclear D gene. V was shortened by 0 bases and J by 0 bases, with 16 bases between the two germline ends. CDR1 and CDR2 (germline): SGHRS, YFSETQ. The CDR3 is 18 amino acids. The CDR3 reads CASSLGYTPSSSYNEQFF. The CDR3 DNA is TGCGCCAGCAGCTTGGGGTACACCCCTTCAAGCTCCTACAATGAGCAGTTCTTC.

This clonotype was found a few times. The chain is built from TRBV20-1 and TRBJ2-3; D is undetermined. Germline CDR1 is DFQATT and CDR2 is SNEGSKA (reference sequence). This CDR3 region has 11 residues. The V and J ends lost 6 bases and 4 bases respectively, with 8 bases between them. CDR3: CSAIFSDTQYF. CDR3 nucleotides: TGCAGTGCGATCTTCTCAGATACGCAGTATTTT.

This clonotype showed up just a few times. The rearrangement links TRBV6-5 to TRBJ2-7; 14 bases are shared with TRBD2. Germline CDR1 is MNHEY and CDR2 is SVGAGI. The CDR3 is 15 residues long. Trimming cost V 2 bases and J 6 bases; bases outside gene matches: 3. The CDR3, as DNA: TGTGCCAGCAGTTACGGGACTAGCGGGAGTGGCGAGCAGTACTTC. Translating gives CASSYGTSGSGEQYF.

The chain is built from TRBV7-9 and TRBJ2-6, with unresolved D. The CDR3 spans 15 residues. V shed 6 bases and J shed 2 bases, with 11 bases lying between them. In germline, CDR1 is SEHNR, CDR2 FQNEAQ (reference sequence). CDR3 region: CASRPSGAGANVLTF. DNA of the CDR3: TGTGCCAGCAGGCCCTCTGGAGCTGGGGCCAACGTCCTGACTTTC.

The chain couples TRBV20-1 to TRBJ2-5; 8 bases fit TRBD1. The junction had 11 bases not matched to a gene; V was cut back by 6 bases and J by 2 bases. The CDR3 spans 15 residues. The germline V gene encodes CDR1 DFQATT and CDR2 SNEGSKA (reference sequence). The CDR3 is CSAFDGQGAQETQYF. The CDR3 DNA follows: TGCAGTGCCTTTGACGGACAGGGTGCACAAGAGACCCAGTACTTC.

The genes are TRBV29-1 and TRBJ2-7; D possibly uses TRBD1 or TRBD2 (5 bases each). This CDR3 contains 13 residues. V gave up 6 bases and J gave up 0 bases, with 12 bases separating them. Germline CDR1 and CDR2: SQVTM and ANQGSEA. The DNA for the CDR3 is TGCAGCGTCGCCCGGGACCACTCCTACGAGCAGTACTTC. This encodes CSVARDHSYEQYF.

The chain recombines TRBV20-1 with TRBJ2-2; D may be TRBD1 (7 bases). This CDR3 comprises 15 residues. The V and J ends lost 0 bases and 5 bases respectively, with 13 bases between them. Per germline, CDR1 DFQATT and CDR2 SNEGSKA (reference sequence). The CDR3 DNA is TGCAGTGCTAGAGATCCCAGGGGGAGGACCGGGGAGCTGTTTTTT. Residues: CSARDPRGRTGELFF.

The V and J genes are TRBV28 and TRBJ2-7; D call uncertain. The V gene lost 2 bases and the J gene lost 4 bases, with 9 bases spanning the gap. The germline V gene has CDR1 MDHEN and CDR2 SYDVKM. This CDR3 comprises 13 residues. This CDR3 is CASSLPGRYEQYF. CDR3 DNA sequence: TGTGCCAGCAGTTTACCAGGACGGTACGAGCAGTACTTC. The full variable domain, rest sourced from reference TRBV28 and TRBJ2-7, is DVKVTQSSRYLVKRTGEKVFLECVQDMDHENMFWYRQDPGLGLRLIYFSYDVKMKEKGDIPEGYSVSREKKERFSLILESASTNQTSMYLCASSLPGRYEQYFGPGTRLTVT.

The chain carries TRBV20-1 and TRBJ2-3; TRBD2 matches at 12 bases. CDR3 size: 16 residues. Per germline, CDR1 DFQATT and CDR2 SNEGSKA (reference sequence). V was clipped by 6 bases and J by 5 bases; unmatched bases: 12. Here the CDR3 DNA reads TGCAGTGCCCAAGGTGGGCTAGCGGGAGGGGTAGATACGCAGTATTTT. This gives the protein CSAQGGLAGGVDTQYF.

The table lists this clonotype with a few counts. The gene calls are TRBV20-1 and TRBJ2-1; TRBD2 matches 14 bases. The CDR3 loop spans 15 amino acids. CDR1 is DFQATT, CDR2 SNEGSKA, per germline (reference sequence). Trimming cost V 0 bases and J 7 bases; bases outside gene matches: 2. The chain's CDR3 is CSAREGTSGSNEQFF. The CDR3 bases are TGCAGTGCTAGAGAGGGGACTAGCGGGAGTAATGAGCAGTTCTTC.

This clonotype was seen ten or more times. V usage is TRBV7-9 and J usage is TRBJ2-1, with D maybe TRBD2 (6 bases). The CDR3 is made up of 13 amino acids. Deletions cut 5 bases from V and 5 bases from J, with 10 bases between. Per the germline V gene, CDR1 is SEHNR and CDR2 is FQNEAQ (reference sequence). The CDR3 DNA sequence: TGTGCCAGCAGCACGGGGAGGAACAATGAGCAGTTCTTC. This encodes CASSTGRNNEQFF. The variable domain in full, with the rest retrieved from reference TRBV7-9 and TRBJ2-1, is DTGVSQNPRHKITKRGQNVTFRCDPISEHNRLYWYRQTLGQGPEFLTYFQNEAQLEKSRLLSDRFSAERPKGSFSTLEIQRTEQGDSAMYLCASSTGRNNEQFFGPGTRLTVL.

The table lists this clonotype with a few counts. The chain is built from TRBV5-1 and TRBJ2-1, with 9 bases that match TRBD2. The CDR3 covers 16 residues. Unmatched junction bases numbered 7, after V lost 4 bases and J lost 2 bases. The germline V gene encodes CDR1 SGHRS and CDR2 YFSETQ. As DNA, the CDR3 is TGCGCCAGCAGCCCTACAGCTAGCGGGACCTACAATGAGCAGTTCTTC. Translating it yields CASSPTASGTYNEQFF. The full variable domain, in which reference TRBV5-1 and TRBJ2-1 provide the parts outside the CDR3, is KAGVTQTPRYLIKTRGQQVTLSCSPISGHRSVSWYQQTPGQGLQFLFEYFSETQRNKGNFPGRFSGRQFSNSRSEMNVSTLELGDSALYLCASSPTASGTYNEQFFGPGTRLTVL.

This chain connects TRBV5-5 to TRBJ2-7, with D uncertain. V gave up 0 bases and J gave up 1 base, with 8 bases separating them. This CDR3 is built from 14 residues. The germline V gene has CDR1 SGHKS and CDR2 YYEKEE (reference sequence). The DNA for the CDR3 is TGTGCCAGCAGCTTGGATAACGGATCCTACGAGCAGTACTTC. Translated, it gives CASSLDNGSYEQYF.